Reported below is one TCR beta chain. The data were taken from a study of memory CD4+ T cells and cytomegalovirus serostatus. On the study more broadly: Donors were healthy Belgian adults, 10 or so CMV seropositive and around 24 seronegative.

The sort gate was single viable CD3+CD4+CD8-CD45RO+ cells for memory CD4+ T cells. Serum IgG to CMV pp150, pp28, p38 and p52 defined serostatus. Produced via immunoSEQ multiplex PCR; TCRdb's table is partial and in-frame only. The profile shows about 58,000 clones, roughly 84% of them singletons. The CDR3 runs 15 residues. CDR1 is LGHNA and CDR2 is YNFKEQ in the germline V gene. J was trimmed by 7 bases and V by 4 bases; bases with no gene match: 9. The sample comprised memory CD4+ T cells from blood. The clonotype comes from an adult in good health and CMV-seronegative. Some clones in this sample may be carry-over from other donors' samples. The chain employs TRBV4-2 and TRBJ1-4; the match to TRBD1 covers 7 bases. DNA of the CDR3: TGTGCCAGCAGCCCGAGACAGGGAGGGAGTGAAAAACTGTTTTTT. Encoded protein: CASSPRQGGSEKLFF.